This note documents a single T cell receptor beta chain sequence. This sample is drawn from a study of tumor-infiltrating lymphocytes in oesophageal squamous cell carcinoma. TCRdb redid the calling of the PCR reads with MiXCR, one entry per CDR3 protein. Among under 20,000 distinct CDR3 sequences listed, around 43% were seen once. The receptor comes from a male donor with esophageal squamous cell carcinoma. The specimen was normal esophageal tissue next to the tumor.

The CDR3 region is CASRKSGGDYEQYF. In DNA form, the CDR3 reads TGCGCCAGCAGAAAGTCAGGGGGAGACTACGAGCAGTACTTC. This rearrangement joins TRBV5-1 to TRBJ2-1; 7 positions match TRBD1. The J call is in doubt because the DNA end fits TRBJ2-7 better. Looked up from germline, CDR1 is SGHRS and CDR2 is YFSETQ. The CDR3 runs 14 residues.